Sequencing of this T cell receptor (beta chain) was carried out in a study of beta chain features in type 1 diabetes. Study at large: Patients shared similar age, gender and cell yields with healthy donors. Broader study findings: VDJ junctions from patients with type 1 diabetes contained fewer insertions and more deletions. Shortening of TCRB CDR3s, moderate but significant, appeared in all four CD4+ subsets of Type 1 diabetes patients. Among patients, naive, central memory and Treg TCRB repertoires appeared more similar than among healthy donors.

The whole isolated RNA underwent reverse transcription, so sequencing captured expressed TCRB transcripts. Assay used: immunoSEQ multiplex PCR; TCRdb lists only in-frame clones, some missing. Among around 260,000 clones listed, about 24% were seen once. CDR1 and CDR2 from the germline V gene are MDHEN and SYDVKM. Unmatched junction bases numbered 7, after V lost 5 bases and J lost 4 bases. The CDR3 is 14 residues long. The table lists this clone with a few counts. What it binds is not known. The clonotype originates from a woman aged 30 to 39 with type 1 diabetes. The specimen was naive CD4+ T cells from blood. The rearrangement joins TRBV28 to TRBJ1-2, with TRBD1 matching 7 bases. Here the CDR3 reads CASSQGTETYGYTF. CDR3 bases: TGTGCCAGCAGTCAAGGGACAGAAACCTATGGCTACACCTTC.